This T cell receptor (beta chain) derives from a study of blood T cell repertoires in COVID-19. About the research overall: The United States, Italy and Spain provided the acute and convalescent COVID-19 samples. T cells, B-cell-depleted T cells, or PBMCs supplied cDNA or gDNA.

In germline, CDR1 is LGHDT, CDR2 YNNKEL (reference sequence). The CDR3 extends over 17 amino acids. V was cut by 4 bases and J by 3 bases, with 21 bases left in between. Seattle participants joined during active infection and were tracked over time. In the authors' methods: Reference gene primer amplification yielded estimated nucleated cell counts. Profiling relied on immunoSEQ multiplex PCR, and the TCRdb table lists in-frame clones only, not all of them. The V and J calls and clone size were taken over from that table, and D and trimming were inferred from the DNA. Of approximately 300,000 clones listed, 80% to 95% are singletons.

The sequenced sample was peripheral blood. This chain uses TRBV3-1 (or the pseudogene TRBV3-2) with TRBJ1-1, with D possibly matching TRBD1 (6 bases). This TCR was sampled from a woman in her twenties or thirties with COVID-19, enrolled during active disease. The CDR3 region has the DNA TGTGCCAGCAGCCCCGATTCGGGGGCGGGGGGGGACACTGAAGCTTTCTTT. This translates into CASSPDSGAGGDTEAFF.